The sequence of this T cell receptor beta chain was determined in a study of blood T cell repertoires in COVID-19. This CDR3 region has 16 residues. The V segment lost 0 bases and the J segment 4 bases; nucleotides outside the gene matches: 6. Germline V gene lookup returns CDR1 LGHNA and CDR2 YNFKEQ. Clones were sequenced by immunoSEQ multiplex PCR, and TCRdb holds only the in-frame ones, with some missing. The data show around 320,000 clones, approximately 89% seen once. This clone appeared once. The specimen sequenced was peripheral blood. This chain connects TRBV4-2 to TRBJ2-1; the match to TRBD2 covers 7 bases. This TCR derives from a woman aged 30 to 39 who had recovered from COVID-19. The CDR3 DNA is TGTGCCAGCAGCCAAGATGGGCTAGCGGAATACAATGAGCAGTTCTTC. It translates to CASSQDGLAEYNEQFF.